The sequence of this T cell receptor (beta chain) was determined in a study of T cells in women clearing cervical HPV infection. As for the study in general: Case blood drawn at lesion detection; control blood after infection cleared.

As for this clone: The CDR3 end lies 3 residues beyond the end of the read and is filled in from the germline J gene.

The germline CDR1 and CDR2 sequences are SEHNR and FQNEAQ (reference sequence). The J segment lost 6 bases and the V segment lost 5 bases, leaving 8 bases of the junction unmatched. There are 15 residues in the CDR3. Assay used: immunoSEQ multiplex PCR; TCRdb lists only in-frame clones, some missing. This sample's table reports some 46,000 clones. The sequenced sample was blood buffy coat. V is TRBV7-9 and J is TRBJ2-3, with 10 bases lining up with TRBD2. The sequence came from a woman aged 18-70 years with a cervical HPV16 infection that either progressed to CIN3+ or cleared (not recorded which). The CDR3 sequence is CASSATSGIGDTQYF. CDR3 DNA (partial): TGTGCCAGCAGCGCCACTAGCGGGATAGGCGATACG.